These 32 T cell receptor beta chains originate from one sample sequenced in a study of T cell changes during pregnancy in multiple sclerosis. Clones were sequenced by immunoSEQ multiplex PCR, and TCRdb holds only the in-frame ones, with some missing. The sample lists more than 30,000 clones, roughly 90% seen once, with over 0.5% in the top ten. Sample: CD4+ T cells from peripheral blood mononuclear cells, taken in the third trimester of pregnancy. These receptors originate from a female donor in good health, enrolled as a control in a pregnancy study.

Here the CDR3 reads CASSLWTSGGPVDTQYF. The CDR3 nucleotides read TGCGCCAGCAGCTTGTGGACTAGCGGGGGTCCGGTGGATACGCAGTATTTT. J is TRBJ2-3 and V is TRBV5-1, with 13 bases that match TRBD2. The V gene end was trimmed by 1 base and the J gene end by 6 bases; junction bases not matched to a gene: 8. The CDR3 is 17 amino acids. Germline CDR1 and CDR2: SGHRS and YFSETQ. Supplemented by reference TRBV5-1 and TRBJ2-3, the full variable domain reads KAGVTQTPRYLIKTRGQQVTLSCSPISGHRSVSWYQQTPGQGLQFLFEYFSETQRNKGNFPGRFSGRQFSNSRSEMNVSTLELGDSALYLCASSLWTSGGPVDTQYFGPGTRLTVL.

V gene TRBV4-3 combines with J gene TRBJ2-6; D possibly corresponds to TRBD2 (5 bases). Germline CDR1 is LGHNA and CDR2 is YSLEER. V was cut by 4 bases and J by 10 bases, with 5 bases left in between. The CDR3 length is 11 residues. The CDR3 DNA follows: TGCGCCAGCAGCCCGGGGAACGTCCTGACTTTC. Encoded protein: CASSPGNVLTF.

The rearrangement uses TRBV19 and TRBJ2-3; 11 bases are shared with TRBD1. Looked up from germline, CDR1 is LNHDA and CDR2 is SQIVND (reference sequence). This CDR3 is 17 amino acids long. The V segment lost 6 bases and the J segment 4 bases; nucleotides outside the gene matches: 12. Here the CDR3 reads CASSGPRTGGVPDTQYF. The CDR3 region has the DNA TGTGCCAGTAGCGGGCCGCGGACAGGGGGCGTCCCAGATACGCAGTATTTT. Using reference TRBV19 and TRBJ2-3 for the parts outside the CDR3, the full variable domain is DGGITQSPKYLFRKEGQNVTLSCEQNLNHDAMYWYRQDPGQGLRLIYYSQIVNDFQKGDIAEGYSVSREKKESFPLTVTSAQKNPTAFYLCASSGPRTGGVPDTQYFGPGTRLTVL.

This chain joins TRBV14 and TRBJ2-7; 13 positions match TRBD2. The V segment lost 0 bases and the J segment 3 bases; nucleotides outside the gene matches: 5. The CDR3 length is 17 residues. Germline assignment: CDR1 SGHDN and CDR2 FVKESK. CDR3 loop: CASSQDKRTSGSYEQYF. DNA of the CDR3: TGTGCCAGCAGCCAAGATAAAAGGACTAGCGGGAGCTACGAGCAGTACTTC.

This sequence joins TRBV30 and TRBJ2-1; 9 positions agree with TRBD2. Germline-derived CDR1 and CDR2 are GTSNPN and SVGIG (reference sequence). This CDR3 region has 15 residues. With 2 bases clipped from V and 3 bases from J, the junction kept 5 bases outside the gene matches. CDR3 in amino acids: CAWSLTSGYYNEQFF. The CDR3 DNA sequence: TGTGCCTGGAGTTTGACTAGCGGCTACTACAATGAGCAGTTCTTC.

In this sample, this clone turned up once. The rearrangement joins TRBV2 to TRBJ2-1; D may be TRBD1 (5 bases). Between the trimmed V and J ends, which lost 4 bases and 1 base, there was a span of 8 bases. Germline-derived CDR1 and CDR2 are SNHLY and FYNNEI. CDR3 length: 14 amino acids. CDR3: CASSGQPSYNEQFF. CDR3 in DNA: TGTGCCAGCAGTGGACAGCCGTCCTACAATGAGCAGTTCTTC.

As to this clone: Additional DNA sequences in this sample encode the identical CDR3. V is TRBV19 and J is TRBJ1-1, with TRBD1 matching 8 bases. Germline lookup yields CDR1 LNHDA and CDR2 SQIVND (reference sequence). CDR3 length: 13 residues. Losses at the gene ends were 7 bases for V and 4 bases for J; bases not matched to a gene: 5. CDR3 sequence: CASTPDRATEAFF. The CDR3 region has the DNA TGTGCCAGTACCCCGGACAGGGCCACTGAAGCTTTCTTT.

This clone was detected a few times. This rearrangement joins TRBV19 to TRBJ1-2; 9 positions agree with TRBD1. The CDR3 is made up of 15 amino acids. After removal of 3 bases from V and 1 base from J, the junction contained 3 bases not matched to a gene. From germline, CDR1 is LNHDA and CDR2 SQIVND (reference sequence). The CDR3: CASSIGTGLNYGYTF. The DNA of the CDR3 is TGTGCCAGTAGTATCGGGACAGGGCTTAACTATGGCTACACCTTC.

The chain employs TRBV2 and TRBJ1-1; perhaps TRBD1 as D (5 bases). The CDR3 is 12 amino acids. Germline V gene data show CDR1 as SNHLY and CDR2 as FYNNEI. Trimming removed 5 bases from V and 4 bases from J, with 8 bases in between. CDR3 nucleotide sequence: TGTGCCAGCAGTCGGGGGGGCACTGAAGCTTTCTTT. Translating it yields CASSRGGTEAFF.

This chain connects TRBV5-1 to TRBJ2-3; D may be TRBD1 (5 bases). The CDR3 has 16 amino acids. V shed 0 bases and J shed 9 bases, with 20 bases lying between them. The germline V gene encodes CDR1 SGHRS and CDR2 YFSETQ. CDR3 bases: TGCGCCAGCAGCTTGGACGTGGGCCGTTCGCCAGGGACGCAGTATTTT. This translates into CASSLDVGRSPGTQYF.

This rearrangement joins TRBV7-9 to TRBJ2-4; 8 positions match TRBD1. In germline, CDR1 is SEHNR, CDR2 FQNEAQ (reference sequence). This CDR3 is 17 amino acids long. Trimming cost V 5 bases and J 0 bases; bases outside gene matches: 9. CDR3 sequence reads: CASSASRGLQAKNIQYF. CDR3 DNA: TGTGCCAGCAGCGCCTCCAGGGGGCTGCAAGCCAAAAACATTCAGTACTTC.

The chain has TRBV30 and TRBJ2-1, with 8 bases matching TRBD2. Germline assignment: CDR1 GTSNPN and CDR2 SVGIG (reference sequence). CDR3 length: 15 residues. V was pared by 0 bases and J by 8 bases, with 9 bases of the junction left unmatched. The CDR3 region is CAWSVAGVGVHEQFF. CDR3 in DNA: TGTGCCTGGAGTGTAGCGGGAGTGGGGGTCCATGAGCAGTTCTTC.

CDR3 region: CASSGLAAQETQYF. The CDR3 DNA reads as TGTGCCAGTAGTGGCCTAGCGGCACAAGAGACCCAGTACTTC. The rearrangement uses TRBV19 and TRBJ2-5, with 7 nucleotides matching TRBD2. The V gene's germline CDR1 is LNHDA and CDR2 SQIVND (reference sequence). After removal of 5 bases from V and 2 bases from J, the junction contained 5 bases not matched to a gene. The CDR3 is made up of 14 amino acids.

V gene TRBV5-8 combines with J gene TRBJ2-3; D not certain. This CDR3 region has 14 residues. Between the trimmed V and J ends, which lost 1 base and 3 bases, there was a span of 9 bases. Germline assignment: CDR1 SGHTS and CDR2 YDEGEE. The CDR3 region has the DNA TGTGCCAGCAGCTTGTTGGCAGGTACAGATACGCAGTATTTT. Translation gives CASSLLAGTDTQYF.

V and J are TRBV27 and TRBJ1-6; weak D call: TRBD1 (5 bases). In germline, CDR1 is MNHEY, CDR2 SMNVEV (reference sequence). This CDR3 comprises 16 residues. V lost 3 bases to trimming and J lost 0 bases, with 9 bases between them. This chain's CDR3 is CASSFTGVSYNSPLHF. The DNA for the CDR3 is TGTGCCAGCAGTTTTACAGGTGTCTCCTATAATTCACCCCTCCACTTT.

This chain connects TRBV6-6 to TRBJ2-2; D ambiguous. Per the germline V gene, CDR1 is MNHNY and CDR2 is SVGAGI (reference sequence). The V gene lost 5 bases and the J gene lost 1 base, with 5 bases spanning the gap. This CDR3 comprises 13 residues. In DNA form, the CDR3 reads TGTGCCAGCAGTCTAAGGAACACCGGGGAGCTGTTTTTT. It specifies CASSLRNTGELFF.

The chain carries TRBV5-1 and TRBJ2-1; the D is unclear. Per the germline V gene, CDR1 is SGHRS and CDR2 is YFSETQ. The CDR3 consists of 15 residues. V dropped 5 bases and J dropped 2 bases, with 14 bases sitting between them. CDR3 residues: CASRAEPWAYNEQFF. The CDR3 DNA reads as TGCGCCAGCAGGGCGGAACCCTGGGCCTACAATGAGCAGTTCTTC.

The chain links TRBV11-3 to TRBJ1-1; TRBD1 agrees at 9 bases. The CDR3 spans 17 residues. V lost 3 bases and J lost 3; bases outside the gene matches: 11. The germline V gene encodes CDR1 SGHNT and CDR2 YENEEA. The CDR3 sequence is CASSFLFTGGAHTEAFF. The CDR3, as DNA: TGTGCCAGCAGCTTCCTCTTTACAGGGGGCGCGCACACTGAAGCTTTCTTT.

The V call is TRBV11-3, the J call TRBJ1-2, with a possible D match to TRBD1 (6 bases). Germline V lookup: CDR1 SGHNT, CDR2 YENEEA. Trimming stripped 1 base from V and 8 bases from J, with 14 bases between. CDR3 length: 14 amino acids. The CDR3, as DNA: TGTGCCAGCAGCTTAGGTTCGTTCCAGGGGGGCTACACCTTC. Its translation: CASSLGSFQGGYTF.

The chain recombines TRBV18 with TRBJ1-1; D not certain. The CDR3 spans 16 residues. V lost 3 bases to trimming and J lost 1 base, with 15 bases between them. Per the germline V gene, CDR1 is KGHSH and CDR2 is LQKENI. The DNA of the CDR3 is TGTGCCAGCTCACCCCTGGGTCCCCCTAGGAACACTGAAGCTTTCTTT. This translates into CASSPLGPPRNTEAFF.

This sequence joins TRBV6-4 and TRBJ2-7; no clear D gene. Looked up from germline, CDR1 is MRHNA and CDR2 is SNTAGT. The V end lost 4 bases, the J end lost 0 bases, and 10 bases lay between the germline ends. This CDR3 comprises 14 residues. The CDR3 loop is CASSASFNSYEQYF. Here the CDR3 DNA reads TGTGCCAGCAGTGCAAGCTTCAACTCCTACGAGCAGTACTTC.

This rearrangement joins TRBV30 to TRBJ1-4, with D perhaps TRBD1 (6 bases). The CDR3 spans 14 residues. V lost 2 bases and J lost 8, with 15 bases in between. Germline V lookup: CDR1 GTSNPN, CDR2 SVGIG (reference sequence). The CDR3 nucleotides read TGTGCCTGGAGTCTGGGGGCGCTAGAGGAAAAACTGTTTTTT. This encodes CAWSLGALEEKLFF.

The rearrangement joins TRBV5-4 to TRBJ1-1; D perhaps matches TRBD1 (5 bases). This CDR3 has 17 amino acids. Germline loops: CDR1 SGHNT, CDR2 YYREEE (reference sequence). V was pared by 1 base and J by 4 bases, with 20 bases between. The CDR3 region is CASSLSVVRGRTTEAFF. CDR3 bases: TGTGCCAGCAGCTTGTCGGTAGTTCGGGGGAGAACCACTGAAGCTTTCTTT.

This chain uses TRBV5-4 with TRBJ2-2; tentative D call: TRBD2 (5 bases). The CDR3 sequence is 12 residues long. CDR1 is SGHNT, CDR2 YYREEE, per germline (reference sequence). The ends were cut back, 5 bases at V and 5 bases at J, with 7 bases in the middle. The CDR3 sequence is CASSRETGELFF. CDR3 nucleotide sequence: TGTGCCAGCAGTAGGGAGACCGGGGAGCTGTTTTTT.

The CDR3 spells CASSLGGTGGNGELFF. The CDR3 DNA sequence: TGTGCCAGCAGCTTGGGGGGCACAGGGGGCAACGGGGAGCTGTTTTTT. The J gene is TRBJ2-2, the V gene TRBV5-4, with 9 nucleotides matching TRBD1. The CDR3 runs 16 residues. The germline V gene encodes CDR1 SGHNT and CDR2 YYREEE (reference sequence). Losses at the gene ends were 0 bases for V and 7 bases for J; bases not matched to a gene: 7.

There are a few counts of this clone. J is TRBJ2-7 and V is TRBV27; TRBD1 agrees at 10 bases. The length of the CDR3 is 16 residues. Germline V lookup: CDR1 MNHEY, CDR2 SMNVEV (reference sequence). V was clipped by 2 bases and J by 6 bases; unmatched bases: 10. This CDR3 reads CASSLGGQGPFGEQYF. The CDR3 DNA is TGTGCCAGCAGTTTAGGGGGACAGGGGCCCTTTGGCGAGCAGTACTTC.

This chain connects TRBV20-1 to TRBJ2-7; D uncertain. Looked up from germline, CDR1 is DFQATT and CDR2 is SNEGSKA (reference sequence). The CDR3 is made up of 10 amino acids. V lost 3 bases and J lost 9, with 9 bases in between. CDR3 in amino acids: CSARSERQYF. CDR3 nucleotide sequence: TGCAGTGCTAGGTCCGAGCGGCAGTACTTC.

The CDR3 loop reads CASRLLSGRVQETQYF. For the CDR3, the DNA is TGTGCCAGCCGACTCCTCAGCGGGAGGGTTCAAGAGACCCAGTACTTC. J is TRBJ2-5 and V is TRBV7-6; 10 bases fit TRBD2. V lost 8 bases and J lost 2; bases outside the gene matches: 11. The CDR3 length is 16 residues. Germline V gene data show CDR1 as SGHVS and CDR2 as FNYEAQ.

The chain links TRBV9 to TRBJ2-7; 11 nucleotides match TRBD2. Trimming cost V 3 bases and J 4 bases; bases outside gene matches: 9. This CDR3 spans 16 amino acids. CDR1 SGDLS and CDR2 YYNGEE come from the germline V gene. CDR3 in amino acids: CASSAGASGGPYEQYF. The CDR3 DNA reads as TGTGCCAGCAGCGCCGGAGCTAGCGGGGGGCCATACGAGCAGTACTTC.

The chain is built from TRBV2 and TRBJ2-7; 14 nucleotides agree with TRBD2. The CDR3 loop spans 19 amino acids. V lost 6 bases to trimming and J lost 0 bases; unmatched junction nucleotides: 13. The germline V gene has CDR1 SNHLY and CDR2 FYNNEI. The CDR3 DNA sequence: TGTGCCAGCAGCGCCGTAGGACTAGCGGGGGGACTCAGCTCCTACGAGCAGTACTTC. As protein: CASSAVGLAGGLSSYEQYF.

The chain uses TRBV2 and TRBJ2-2, with TRBD1 matching 10 bases. Trimming at V came to 10 bases and at J to 7 bases, leaving 12 bases not matched to a gene. Germline lookup yields CDR1 SNHLY and CDR2 FYNNEI. The CDR3 is 15 amino acids. The DNA for the CDR3 is TGTGCCACCCAAAGGGGACAGGGGTATAACGGGGAGCTGTTTTTT. This codes for CATQRGQGYNGELFF.

This clone was observed a handful of times. V gene TRBV6-1 combines with J gene TRBJ2-7, with D hard to call. With 4 bases removed from V and 2 bases from J, the gap between germline ends came to 6 bases. The CDR3 consists of 12 residues. The V gene's germline CDR1 is MNHNS and CDR2 SASEGT. The CDR3 here is CASSAFPYEQYF. The CDR3 coding sequence is TGTGCCAGCAGTGCCTTCCCCTACGAGCAGTACTTC.